The source of this T cell receptor (beta chain) is a study of control samples from healthy donors and cancer patients. Germline values: CDR1 MGHRA, CDR2 YSYEKL. The CDR3 sequence is 17 residues long. With 2 bases removed from V and 5 bases from J, the gap between germline ends came to 18 bases. TCRdb's copy holds only in-frame clones and misses some; the assay was immunoSEQ multiplex PCR. The sample has tens of thousands of clones, around 94% seen once. This clone came up once. Sequencing input: blood. The chain has TRBV4-1 and TRBJ1-4; perhaps TRBD1 as D (5 bases). This receptor was taken from a man younger than 40 in good health. CDR3: CASSQPERGRTNEKLFF. Written as DNA, the CDR3 is TGCGCCAGCAGCCAACCCGAAAGGGGACGGACGAATGAAAAACTGTTTTTT.